Reported below is one T cell receptor beta chain. Its antigen is unidentified. This specimen comes from a study of T cell repertoires in cytomegalovirus infection. Study findings and constraints: CMV-specific TCR beta clonotypes restricted by HLA-C were the ones dominating the ex vivo response.

One entry per CDR3 protein, called by TCRdb with MiXCR from the reads. The sample contains about 230,000 distinct CDR3 sequences, around 6.4% of which appear only once. This CDR3 contains 10 residues. V gave up 3 bases and J gave up 7 bases, with 6 bases separating them. Germline V gene sequence: CDR1 SQVTM, CDR2 ANQGSEA. This clonotype was obtained from a human donor in good health (CMV status not recorded). Some clones in this sample may be carry-over from other donors' samples. The sample consisted of PBMCs. The chain has TRBV29-1 and TRBJ2-5; D ambiguous. The CDR3 DNA is TGCAGCGTTGACCAACTGACCCAGTACTTC. Its translation: CSVDQLTQYF.